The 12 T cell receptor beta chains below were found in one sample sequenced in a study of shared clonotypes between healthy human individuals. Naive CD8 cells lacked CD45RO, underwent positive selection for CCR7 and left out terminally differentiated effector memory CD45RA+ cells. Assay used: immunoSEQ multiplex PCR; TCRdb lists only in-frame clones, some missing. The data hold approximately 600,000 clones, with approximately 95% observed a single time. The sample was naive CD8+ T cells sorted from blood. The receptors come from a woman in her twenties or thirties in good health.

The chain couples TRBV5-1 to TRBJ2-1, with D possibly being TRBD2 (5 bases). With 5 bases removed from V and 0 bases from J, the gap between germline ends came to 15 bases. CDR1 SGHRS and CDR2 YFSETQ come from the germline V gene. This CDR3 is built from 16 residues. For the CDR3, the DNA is TGCGCCAGCAGTGGGGAGTACACTAGCTCCTACAATGAGCAGTTCTTC. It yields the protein CASSGEYTSSYNEQFF.

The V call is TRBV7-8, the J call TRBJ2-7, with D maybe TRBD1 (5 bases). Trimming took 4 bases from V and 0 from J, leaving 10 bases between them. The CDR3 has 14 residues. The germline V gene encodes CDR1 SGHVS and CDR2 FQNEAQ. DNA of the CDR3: TGTGCCAGCAGCTCGACAGTAACCTCCTACGAGCAGTACTTC. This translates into CASSSTVTSYEQYF. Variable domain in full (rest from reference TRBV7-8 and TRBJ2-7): GAGVSQSPRYKVAKRGQDVALRCDPISGHVSLFWYQQALGQGPEFLTYFQNEAQLDKSGLPSDRFFAERPEGSVSTLKIQRTQQEDSAVYLCASSSTVTSYEQYFGPGTRLTVT.

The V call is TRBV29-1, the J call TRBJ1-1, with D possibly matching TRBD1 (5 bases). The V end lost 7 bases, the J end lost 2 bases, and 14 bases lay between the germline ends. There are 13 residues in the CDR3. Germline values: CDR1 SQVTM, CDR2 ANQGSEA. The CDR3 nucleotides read TGCAGCGGCGCGTGGGGCCTCAACACTGAAGCTTTCTTT. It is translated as CSGAWGLNTEAFF.

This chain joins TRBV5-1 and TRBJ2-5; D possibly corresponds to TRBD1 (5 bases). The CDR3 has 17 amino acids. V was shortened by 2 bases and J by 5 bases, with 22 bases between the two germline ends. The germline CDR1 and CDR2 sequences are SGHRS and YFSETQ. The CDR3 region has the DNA TGCGCCAGCAGCTTTCGGGCCCCGGACAACCTCGCGGAGACCCAGTACTTC. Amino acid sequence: CASSFRAPDNLAETQYF.

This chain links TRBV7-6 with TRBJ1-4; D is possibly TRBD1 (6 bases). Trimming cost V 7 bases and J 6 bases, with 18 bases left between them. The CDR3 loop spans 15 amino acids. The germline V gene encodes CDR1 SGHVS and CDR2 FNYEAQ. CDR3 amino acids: CASTKGGAWDEKLFF. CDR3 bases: TGTGCCAGCACCAAAGGGGGGGCGTGGGATGAAAAACTGTTTTTT.

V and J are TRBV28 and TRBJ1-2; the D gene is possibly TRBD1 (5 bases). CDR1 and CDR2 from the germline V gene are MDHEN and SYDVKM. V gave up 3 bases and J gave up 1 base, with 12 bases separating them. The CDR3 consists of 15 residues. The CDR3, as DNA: TGTGCCAGCAGTTTTACGGTTGGGGGTAACTATGGCTACACCTTC. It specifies CASSFTVGGNYGYTF.

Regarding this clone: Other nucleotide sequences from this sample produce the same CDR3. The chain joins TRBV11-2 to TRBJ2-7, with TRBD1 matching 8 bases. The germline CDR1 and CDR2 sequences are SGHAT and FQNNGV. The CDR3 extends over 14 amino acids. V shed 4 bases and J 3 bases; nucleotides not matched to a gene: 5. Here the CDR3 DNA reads TGTGCCAGCAGCTCCGGGACAGGCGGCTACGAGCAGTACTTC. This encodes CASSSGTGGYEQYF.

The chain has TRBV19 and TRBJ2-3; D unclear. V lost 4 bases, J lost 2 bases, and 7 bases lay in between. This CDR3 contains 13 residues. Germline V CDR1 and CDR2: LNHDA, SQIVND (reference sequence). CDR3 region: CASSNWDTDTQYF. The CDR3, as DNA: TGTGCCAGTAGTAACTGGGACACAGATACGCAGTATTTT. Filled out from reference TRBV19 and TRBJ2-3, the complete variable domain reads DGGITQSPKYLFRKEGQNVTLSCEQNLNHDAMYWYRQDPGQGLRLIYYSQIVNDFQKGDIAEGYSVSREKKESFPLTVTSAQKNPTAFYLCASSNWDTDTQYFGPGTRLTVL.

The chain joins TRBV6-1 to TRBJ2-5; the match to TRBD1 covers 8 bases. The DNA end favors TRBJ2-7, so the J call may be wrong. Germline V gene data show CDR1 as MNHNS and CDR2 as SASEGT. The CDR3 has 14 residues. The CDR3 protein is CASSEDRGSYEQYF. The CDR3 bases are TGTGCCAGCAGTGAAGACAGGGGGAGCTACGAGCAGTACTTC.

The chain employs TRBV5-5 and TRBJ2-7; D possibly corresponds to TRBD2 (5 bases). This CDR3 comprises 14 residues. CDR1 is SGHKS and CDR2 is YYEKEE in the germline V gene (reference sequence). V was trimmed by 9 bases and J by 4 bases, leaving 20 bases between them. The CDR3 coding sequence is TGTGCCATCCAGACCCAAGCGGAGGTATACGAGCAGTACTTC. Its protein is CAIQTQAEVYEQYF. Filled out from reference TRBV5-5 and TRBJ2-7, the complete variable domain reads DAGVTQSPTHLIKTRGQQVTLRCSPISGHKSVSWYQQVLGQGPQFIFQYYEKEERGRGNFPDRFSARQFPNYSSELNVNALLLGDSALYLCAIQTQAEVYEQYFGPGTRLTVT.

Written as DNA, the CDR3 is TGTGCCAGCAGCGTAGCCCCTACGAGCGGGATACCCGGGGATACGCAGTATTTT. Translating gives CASSVAPTSGIPGDTQYF. The rearrangement joins TRBV9 to TRBJ2-3; TRBD2 matches at 7 bases. This CDR3 region has 18 residues. Per the germline V gene, CDR1 is SGDLS and CDR2 is YYNGEE. V lost 0 bases and J lost 6; bases outside the gene matches: 16.

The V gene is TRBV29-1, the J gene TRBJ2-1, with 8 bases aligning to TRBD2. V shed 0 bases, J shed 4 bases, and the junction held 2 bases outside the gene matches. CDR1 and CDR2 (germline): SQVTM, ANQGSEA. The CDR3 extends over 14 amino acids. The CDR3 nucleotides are TGCAGCGTTGAAGAGGCGGGGGGTTACAATGAGCAGTTCTTC. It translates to CSVEEAGGYNEQFF.